This T cell receptor beta chain comes out of a study of beta chain features in type 1 diabetes. Study-wide results and caveats: PCR might show a preference for shorter templates, equally across patients and controls. Here, the possible influence of HLA type (on TCRB rearrangement) remained unresolved.

This CDR3 is built from 15 residues. V dropped 3 bases and J dropped 5; count of bases not matched to a gene: 6. Sequencing targeted expressed TCRB transcripts, as all isolated RNA had been reverse transcribed. Only in-frame clones appear in the TCRdb table, and some are missing; sequencing was by immunoSEQ multiplex PCR. This sample has around 240,000 clones, with roughly 9.6% found just once. CD4+ naive, central memory, regulatory and stem cell-like memory cells were sorted via CD45RO/CCR7/CD25/CD127/CD95/CD27. This clone was picked up a small number of times. Its matching antigen is unknown. Sequenced: naive CD4+ T cells from blood. The V call is TRBV5-7, the J call TRBJ1-5; 9 nucleotides line up with TRBD1. TRBV5-7 is classed as an ORF, of uncertain function. The source is a woman under 30 in good health. CDR3 nucleotide sequence: TGTGCCAGCAGCTGGGTGGACAGGGGCGATCAGCCCCAGCATTTT. It yields the protein CASSWVDRGDQPQHF.